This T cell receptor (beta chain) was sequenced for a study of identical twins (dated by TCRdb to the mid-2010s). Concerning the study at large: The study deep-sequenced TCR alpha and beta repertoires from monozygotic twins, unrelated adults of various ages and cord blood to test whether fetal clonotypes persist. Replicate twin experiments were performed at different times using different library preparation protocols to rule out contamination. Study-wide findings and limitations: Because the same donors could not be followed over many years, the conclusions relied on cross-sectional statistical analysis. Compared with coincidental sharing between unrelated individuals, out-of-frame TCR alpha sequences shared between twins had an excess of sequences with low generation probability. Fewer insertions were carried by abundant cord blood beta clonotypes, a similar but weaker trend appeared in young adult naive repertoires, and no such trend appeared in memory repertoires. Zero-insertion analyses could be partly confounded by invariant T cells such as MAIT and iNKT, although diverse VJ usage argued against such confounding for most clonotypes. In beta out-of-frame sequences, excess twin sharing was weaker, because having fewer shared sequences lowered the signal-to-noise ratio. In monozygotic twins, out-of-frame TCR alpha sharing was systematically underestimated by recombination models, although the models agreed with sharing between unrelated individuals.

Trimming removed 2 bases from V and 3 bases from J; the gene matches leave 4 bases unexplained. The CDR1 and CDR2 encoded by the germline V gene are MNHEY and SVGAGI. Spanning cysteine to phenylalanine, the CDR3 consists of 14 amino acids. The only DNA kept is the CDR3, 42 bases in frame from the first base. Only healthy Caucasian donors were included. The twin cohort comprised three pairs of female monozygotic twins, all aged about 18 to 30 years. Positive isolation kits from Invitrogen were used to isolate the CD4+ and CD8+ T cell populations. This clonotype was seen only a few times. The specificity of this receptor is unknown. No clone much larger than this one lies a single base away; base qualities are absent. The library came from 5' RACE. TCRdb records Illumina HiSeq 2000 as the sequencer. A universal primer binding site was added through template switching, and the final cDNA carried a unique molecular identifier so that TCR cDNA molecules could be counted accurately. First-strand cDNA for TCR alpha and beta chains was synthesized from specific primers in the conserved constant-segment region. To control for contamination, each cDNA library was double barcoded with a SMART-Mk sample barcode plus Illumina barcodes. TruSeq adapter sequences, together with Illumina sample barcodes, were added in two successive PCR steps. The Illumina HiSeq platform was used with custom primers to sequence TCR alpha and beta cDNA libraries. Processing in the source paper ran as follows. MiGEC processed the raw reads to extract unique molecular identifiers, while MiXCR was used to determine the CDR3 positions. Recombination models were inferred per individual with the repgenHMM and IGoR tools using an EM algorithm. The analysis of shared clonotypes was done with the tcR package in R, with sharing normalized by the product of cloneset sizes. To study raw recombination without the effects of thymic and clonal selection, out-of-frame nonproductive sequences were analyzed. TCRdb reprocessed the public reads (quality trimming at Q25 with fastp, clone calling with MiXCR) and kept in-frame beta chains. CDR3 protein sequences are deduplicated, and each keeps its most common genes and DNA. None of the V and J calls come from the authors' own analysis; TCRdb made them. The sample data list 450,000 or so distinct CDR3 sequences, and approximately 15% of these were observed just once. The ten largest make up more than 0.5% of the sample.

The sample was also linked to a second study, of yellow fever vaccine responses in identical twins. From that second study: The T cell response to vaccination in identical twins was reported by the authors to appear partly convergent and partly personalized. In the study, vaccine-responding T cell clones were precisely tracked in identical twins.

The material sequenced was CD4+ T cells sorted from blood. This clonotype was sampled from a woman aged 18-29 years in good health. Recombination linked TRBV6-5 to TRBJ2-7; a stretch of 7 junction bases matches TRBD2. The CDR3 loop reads CASSYGGGFYEQYF. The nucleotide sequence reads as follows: TGTGCCAGCAGTTACGGGGGGGGTTTCTACGAGCAGTACTTC.